This entry is about one TCR beta chain. The data belong to a study of Graves' ophthalmopathy and Graves' hyperthyroidism. Amplified material comprised TCR beta CDR3 regions derived from RNA transcripts. The library came from an HTBI-primed first-round RT-PCR and a second-round multiplex PCR. MiXCR, run by TCRdb on the multiplex PCR reads, gives a single entry per CDR3 protein. This table has just over 600,000 distinct CDR3 sequences, 22% appearing once. Trimming stripped 0 bases from V and 3 bases from J, with 12 bases between. CDR3 length: 17 residues. CDR1 is MNHEY and CDR2 is SVGAGI in the germline V gene.

This clonotype originated in a young woman with stable Graves' hyperthyroidism. Some clones in this sample may be carry-over from other donors' samples. V and J are TRBV6-5 and TRBJ1-6; no firm D call. Sequenced material: peripheral blood. The CDR3 loop reads CASSYSTSALYNSPLHF. The CDR3 region has the DNA TGTGCCAGCAGTTACTCGACATCCGCCCTCTATAATTCACCCCTCCACTTT.